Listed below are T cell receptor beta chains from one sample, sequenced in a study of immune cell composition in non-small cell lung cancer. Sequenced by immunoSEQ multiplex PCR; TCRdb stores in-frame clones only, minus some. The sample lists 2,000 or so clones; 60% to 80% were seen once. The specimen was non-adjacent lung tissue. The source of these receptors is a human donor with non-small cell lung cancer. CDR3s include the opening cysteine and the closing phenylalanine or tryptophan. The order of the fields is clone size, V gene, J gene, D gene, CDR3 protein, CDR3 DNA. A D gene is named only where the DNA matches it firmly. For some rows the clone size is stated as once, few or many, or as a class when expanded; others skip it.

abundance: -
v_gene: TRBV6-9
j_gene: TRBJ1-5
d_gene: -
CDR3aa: CASSQTSFNQPQHF
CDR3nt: TGTGCCAGCAGTCAAACTTCGTTCAATCAGCCCCAGCATTTT

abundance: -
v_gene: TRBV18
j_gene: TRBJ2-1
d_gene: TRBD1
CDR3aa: CASSPRGQDYNEQFF
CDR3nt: TGTGCCAGCTCACCGAGAGGACAGGACTACAATGAGCAGTTCTTC

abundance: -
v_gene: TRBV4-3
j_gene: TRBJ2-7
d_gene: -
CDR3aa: CASSKSTSREQYF
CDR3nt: TGCGCCAGCAGCAAATCAACTAGCAGGGAGCAGTACTTC

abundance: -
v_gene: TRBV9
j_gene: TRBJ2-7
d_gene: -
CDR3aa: CASSVAPAGSYEQYF
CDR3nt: TGTGCCAGCAGCGTAGCTCCAGCGGGTTCCTACGAGCAGTACTTC

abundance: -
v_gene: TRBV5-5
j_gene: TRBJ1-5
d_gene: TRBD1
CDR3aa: CASSSAGTDYQPQHF
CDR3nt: TGTGCCAGCAGCTCGGCCGGGACAGATTATCAGCCCCAGCATTTT

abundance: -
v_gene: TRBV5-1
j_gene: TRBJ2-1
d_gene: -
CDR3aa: CASSLEQAVSYNEQFF
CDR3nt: TGCGCCAGCAGCTTGGAACAGGCCGTCTCCTACAATGAGCAGTTCTTC

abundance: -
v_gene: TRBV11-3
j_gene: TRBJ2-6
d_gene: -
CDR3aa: CASSDRQHSGANVLTF
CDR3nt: TGTGCCAGCAGCGATCGACAGCACTCTGGGGCCAACGTCCTGACTTTC

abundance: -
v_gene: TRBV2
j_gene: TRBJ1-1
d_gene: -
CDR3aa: CATSGRKGREMNTEAFF
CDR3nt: TGTGCCACCTCAGGCCGGAAGGGGAGGGAGATGAACACTGAAGCTTTCTTT

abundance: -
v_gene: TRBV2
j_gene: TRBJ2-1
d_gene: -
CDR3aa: CASSPPGQFF
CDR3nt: TGTGCCAGCAGCCCCCCCGGGCAGTTCTTC

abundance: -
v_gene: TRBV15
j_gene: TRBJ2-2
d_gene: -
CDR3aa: CATSRVGGIGELFF
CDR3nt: TGTGCCACCAGCAGAGTTGGGGGCATCGGGGAGCTGTTTTTT

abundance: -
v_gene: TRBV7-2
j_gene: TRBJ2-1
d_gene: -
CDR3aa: CASSLRQYNEQFF
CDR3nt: TGTGCCAGCAGCTTACGACAGTACAATGAGCAGTTCTTC

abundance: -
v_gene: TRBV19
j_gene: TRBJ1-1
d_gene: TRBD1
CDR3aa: CASSMTGGLTEAFF
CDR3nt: TGTGCCAGTAGTATGACAGGGGGTCTGACTGAAGCTTTCTTT

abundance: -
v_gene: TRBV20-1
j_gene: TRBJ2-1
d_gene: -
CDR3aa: CSAQSWNEQFF
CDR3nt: TGCAGTGCACAGAGCTGGAATGAGCAGTTCTTC

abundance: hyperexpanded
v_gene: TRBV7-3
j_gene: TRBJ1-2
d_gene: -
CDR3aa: CASSSITRAGYTF
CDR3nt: TGTGCCAGCAGCTCTATAACCAGGGCTGGCTACACCTTC

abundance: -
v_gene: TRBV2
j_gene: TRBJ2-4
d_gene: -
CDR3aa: CASSESREEGNIQYF
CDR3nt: TGTGCCAGCAGTGAGTCCAGGGAGGAAGGAAACATTCAGTACTTC

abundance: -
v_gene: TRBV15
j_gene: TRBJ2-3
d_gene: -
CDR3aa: CATRGWTVNTDTQYF
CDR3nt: TGTGCCACCAGGGGATGGACAGTAAACACAGATACGCAGTATTTT

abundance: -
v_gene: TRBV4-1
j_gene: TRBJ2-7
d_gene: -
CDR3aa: CASSQEPRQALYEQYF
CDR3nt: TGCGCCAGCAGCCAAGAGCCTCGGCAGGCCCTCTACGAGCAGTACTTC

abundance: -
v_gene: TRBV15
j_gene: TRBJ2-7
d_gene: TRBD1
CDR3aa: CATSRARDRSSYEQYF
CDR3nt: TGTGCCACCAGCAGGGCCCGGGACAGGAGCTCCTACGAGCAGTACTTC

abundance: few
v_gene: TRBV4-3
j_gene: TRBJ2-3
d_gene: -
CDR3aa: CASSQDRGPFGTDTQYF
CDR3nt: TGCGCCAGCAGCCAAGACAGGGGCCCCTTTGGCACAGATACGCAGTATTTT

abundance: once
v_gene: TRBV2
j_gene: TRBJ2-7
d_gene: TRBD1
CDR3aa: CASTPGTGDYEQYF
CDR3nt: TGTGCCAGCACCCCCGGGACAGGGGACTACGAGCAGTACTTC

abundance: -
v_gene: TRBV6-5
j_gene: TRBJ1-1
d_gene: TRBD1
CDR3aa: CTSRTGLNTEAFF
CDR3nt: TGTACCAGCAGGACAGGGTTGAACACTGAAGCTTTCTTT

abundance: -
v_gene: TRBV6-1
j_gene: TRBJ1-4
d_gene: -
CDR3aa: CASSAGNNEKLFF
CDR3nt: TGTGCCAGCAGTGCGGGGAATAATGAAAAACTGTTTTTT

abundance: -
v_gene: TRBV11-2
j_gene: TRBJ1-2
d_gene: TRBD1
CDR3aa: CASQQDRGLDYGYTF
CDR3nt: TGTGCCAGCCAACAGGACAGGGGATTGGACTATGGCTACACCTTC

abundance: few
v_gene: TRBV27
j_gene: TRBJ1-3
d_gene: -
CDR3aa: CASSLRYPHSGNTIYF
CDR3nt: TGTGCCAGCAGTTTACGGTACCCCCACTCTGGAAACACCATATATTTT

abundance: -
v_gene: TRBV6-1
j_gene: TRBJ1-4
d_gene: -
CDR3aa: CASRSPQGPGEKLFF
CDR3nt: TGTGCCAGCAGGAGCCCCCAGGGCCCGGGTGAAAAACTGTTTTTT

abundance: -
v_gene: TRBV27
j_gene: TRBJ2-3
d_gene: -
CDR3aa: CASSLYRRGSTDTQYF
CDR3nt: TGTGCCAGCAGTTTATATCGCAGGGGATCAACAGATACGCAGTATTTT

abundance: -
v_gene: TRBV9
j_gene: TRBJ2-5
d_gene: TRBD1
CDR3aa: CASSVRDRGYQETQYF
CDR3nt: TGTGCCAGCAGCGTCCGGGACAGGGGGTACCAAGAGACCCAGTACTTC

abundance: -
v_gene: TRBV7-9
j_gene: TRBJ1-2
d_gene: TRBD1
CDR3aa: CASSLVQGAGGYTF
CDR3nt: TGTGCCAGCAGCTTGGTACAGGGGGCTGGAGGCTACACCTTC

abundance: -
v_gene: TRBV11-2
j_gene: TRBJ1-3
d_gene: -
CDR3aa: CASSPWAGVSSGNTIYF
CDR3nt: TGTGCCAGCAGCCCTTGGGCAGGGGTGTCCTCTGGAAACACCATATATTTT

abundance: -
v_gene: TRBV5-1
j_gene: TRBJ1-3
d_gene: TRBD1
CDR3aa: CASSLPVQGDGSGNTIYF
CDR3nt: TGCGCCAGCAGCTTACCTGTACAGGGGGATGGCTCTGGAAACACCATATATTTT

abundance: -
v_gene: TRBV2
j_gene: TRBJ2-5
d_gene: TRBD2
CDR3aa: CASTGLARETQYF
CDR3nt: TGTGCCAGCACGGGACTAGCGAGAGAGACCCAGTACTTC

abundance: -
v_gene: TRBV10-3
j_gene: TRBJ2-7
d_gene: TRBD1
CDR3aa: CAIKTGDGIYEQYF
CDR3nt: TGTGCCATCAAAACAGGGGACGGAATCTACGAGCAGTACTTC

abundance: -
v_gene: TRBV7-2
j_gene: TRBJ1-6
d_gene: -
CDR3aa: CASSLPRGPLHF
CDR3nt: TGTGCCAGCAGCCTGCCGAGGGGGCCCCTCCACTTT

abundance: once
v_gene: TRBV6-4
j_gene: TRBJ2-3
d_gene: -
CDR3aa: CASSDRGAASTDTQYF
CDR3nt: TGTGCCAGCAGTGACCGGGGGGCGGCTAGCACAGATACGCAGTATTTT

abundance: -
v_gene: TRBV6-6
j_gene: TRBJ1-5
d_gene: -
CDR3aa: CASTEGVGNQPQHF
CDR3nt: TGTGCCAGCACGGAGGGAGTGGGCAATCAGCCCCAGCATTTT

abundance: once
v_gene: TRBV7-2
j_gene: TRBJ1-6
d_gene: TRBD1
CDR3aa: CASSPAGTASLSSPLHF
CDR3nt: TGTGCCAGCAGCCCGGCCGGGACAGCCTCACTTTCTTCACCCCTCCACTTT

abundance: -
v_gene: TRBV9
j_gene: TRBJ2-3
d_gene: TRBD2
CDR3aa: CASSVASGAGGLTDTQYF
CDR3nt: TGTGCCAGCAGCGTAGCTTCGGGGGCGGGAGGGCTGACAGATACGCAGTATTTT

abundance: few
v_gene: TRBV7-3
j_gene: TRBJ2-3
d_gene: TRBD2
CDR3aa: CASTVAGNTDTQYF
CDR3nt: TGTGCCAGCACCGTAGCGGGGAACACAGATACGCAGTATTTT

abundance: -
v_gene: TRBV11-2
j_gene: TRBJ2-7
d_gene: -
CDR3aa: CASSLGTPYEQYF
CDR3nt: TGTGCCAGCAGCTTAGGGACACCTTACGAGCAGTACTTC

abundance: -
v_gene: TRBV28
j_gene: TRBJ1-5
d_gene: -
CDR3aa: CASSFGIRGNQPQHF
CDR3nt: TGTGCCAGCAGTTTCGGGATTCGGGGCAATCAGCCCCAGCATTTT